Listed here are 18 T cell receptor beta chains from one sample, sequenced in a study of identical twins (TCRdb year 2016). Library creation used 5' RACE. TCRdb records Illumina HiSeq 2000 as the sequencer. The raw public data were reprocessed by TCRdb itself: fastp quality trimming at Q25, MiXCR clonotype calling, in-frame beta chains only. Identical CDR3 proteins give one entry, which carries the most common genes and DNA. This sample holds 420,000 or so distinct CDR3 sequences; roughly 18% were observed only once. Roughly an eighth of the sample rests with the top ten. Sequencing used naive T cells sorted from blood. In the paper's terms, the cell subset or site label means: cells isolated with a human naive T-cell isolation kit. These TCRs come from a man in his fifties in good health.

This clonotype was counted at least ten times. This chain connects TRBV20-1 to TRBJ1-6; TRBD1 might be the D (5 bases). V shed 2 bases and J shed 7 bases, with 12 bases lying between them. Per the germline V gene, CDR1 is DFQATT and CDR2 is SNEGSKA (reference sequence). The CDR3 extends over 14 amino acids. The CDR3 sequence: CSARKRGLNSPLHF. DNA of the CDR3: TGCAGTGCTAGAAAACGGGGACTAAATTCACCCCTCCACTTT.

The chain carries TRBV24-1 and TRBJ2-4; maybe TRBD2 (6 bases). This CDR3 is built from 15 residues. Trimming took off 5 bases at V and 3 bases at J, with 13 bases between the two ends. Germline assignment: CDR1 KGHDR and CDR2 SFDVKD. The CDR3 spells CATSVGGVGKNIQYF. The DNA of the CDR3 is TGTGCCACCAGTGTGGGGGGAGTTGGCAAAAACATTCAGTACTTC.

This clonotype was detected ten times or more. The chain recombines TRBV12-3 or TRBV12-4 with TRBJ1-2; D is undetermined. This CDR3 is 15 amino acids long. The V gene lost 2 bases and the J gene lost 1 base, with 11 bases spanning the gap. CDR3 residues: CASSLMDGGNYGYTF. CDR3 nucleotide sequence: TGTGCCAGCAGTTTAATGGACGGTGGTAACTATGGCTACACCTTC.

This clonotype has ten or more counts. This chain connects TRBV12-3 or TRBV12-4 to TRBJ2-7; D is uncertain. V was shortened by 3 bases and J by 5 bases, with 11 bases between the two germline ends. CDR3 length: 13 amino acids. The CDR3 loop reads CASSLTRYHEQYF. The CDR3 nucleotides are TGTGCCAGCAGTTTGACGAGGTATCACGAGCAGTACTTC.

This clonotype was found many times. The chain combines TRBV12-3 or TRBV12-4 with TRBJ2-7; TRBD1 matches at 9 bases. The V and J ends lost 2 bases and 2 bases, in that order; junction bases with no gene match: 4. The CDR3 contains 15 residues. The chain's CDR3 is CASSLTGTGTYEQYF. Written as DNA, the CDR3 is TGTGCCAGCAGTTTAACCGGGACAGGGACCTACGAGCAGTACTTC.

At least ten counts were recorded for this clonotype. The V gene is TRBV7-3, the J gene TRBJ2-1; D not certain. The germline V gene has CDR1 SGHTA and CDR2 FQGTGA. V was trimmed by 5 bases and J by 4 bases, leaving 9 bases between them. The CDR3 length is 13 residues. As DNA, the CDR3 is TGTGCCAGCAGCCCTGGACCATACAATGAGCAGTTCTTC. Its translation: CASSPGPYNEQFF.

Only a few counts were recorded for this clonotype. The V and J genes are TRBV6-2 or TRBV6-3 and TRBJ2-1; D remains ambiguous. This CDR3 region has 14 residues. Per the germline V gene, CDR1 is MNHEY and CDR2 is SVGEGT. Trimming took off 4 bases at V and 4 bases at J, with 11 bases between the two ends. CDR3 in DNA: TGTGCCAGCAGTTCCCACTCAGGTTACAATGAGCAGTTCTTC. Its translation is CASSSHSGYNEQFF.

The rearrangement links TRBV20-1 to TRBJ1-1, with D maybe TRBD1 (6 bases). Germline V lookup: CDR1 DFQATT, CDR2 SNEGSKA (reference sequence). This CDR3 contains 10 residues. CDR3 region: CRQGNTEAFF. CDR3 DNA: TGCAGACAGGGGAACACTGAAGCTTTCTTT.

This clonotype was counted a few times. This CDR3 reads CSVEVLGLEQFF. In DNA form, the CDR3 reads TGCAGCGTTGAAGTCCTAGGGCTCGAGCAGTTCTTC. This rearrangement joins TRBV29-1 to TRBJ2-1; D is uncertain. Germline lookup yields CDR1 SQVTM and CDR2 ANQGSEA. The CDR3 is 12 amino acids. V lost 1 base, J lost 10 bases, and 11 bases lay in between.

This clonotype was recorded at least ten times. This chain links TRBV29-1 with TRBJ1-2, with a tentative D call TRBD1 (6 bases). The CDR3 extends over 12 amino acids. Trimming left V 6 bases short and J 7 bases short, with 15 bases between. In germline, CDR1 is SQVTM, CDR2 ANQGSEA. The chain's CDR3 is CSVRLGAPGYTF. The CDR3, as DNA: TGCAGCGTCCGGCTGGGGGCGCCTGGCTACACCTTC.

The chain joins TRBV6-5 to TRBJ1-2; the D is unclear. CDR3 length equals 13 residues. Germline CDR1 and CDR2: MNHEY and SVGAGI. V shed 1 base and J shed 2 bases, with 5 bases lying between them. The CDR3 DNA reads TGTGCCAGCAGTTACTACGGGAACTATGGCTACACCTTC. Translation: CASSYYGNYGYTF.

This clonotype occurred a few times. The chain recombines TRBV12-3 or TRBV12-4 with TRBJ2-2; no clear D. V was trimmed by 4 bases and J by 7 bases, leaving 10 bases between them. This CDR3 is 13 amino acids long. The CDR3 nucleotides read TGTGCCAGCAGTTACAACGACGGCGGGGAGCTGTTTTTT. Residues: CASSYNDGGELFF.

About this clonotype itself: Germline is not matched at one junction end, which may reflect a read error. V usage is TRBV7-8 and J usage is TRBJ1-1; D remains unclear. Germline lookup yields CDR1 SGHVS and CDR2 FQNEAQ. The CDR3 covers 15 residues. In nucleotides, the CDR3 is TGTGCCAGCACCCTCACGAGACGGGATAACAGTGAAGCTTTCTTT. This gives the protein CASTLTRRDNSEAFF.

V is TRBV20-1 and J is TRBJ2-7; 7 bases match TRBD1. Germline CDR1 and CDR2: DFQATT and SNEGSKA (reference sequence). The CDR3 has 12 residues. V was pared by 5 bases and J by 3 bases, with 4 bases of the junction left unmatched. This CDR3 reads CSALRDSYEQYF. The CDR3 region has the DNA TGCAGTGCTCTTCGGGACAGCTACGAGCAGTACTTC.

Ten or more counts support this clonotype. V is TRBV3-1 and J is TRBJ1-6; D is unclear. V lost 1 base and J lost 6, with 10 bases in between. The germline V gene encodes CDR1 LGHDT and CDR2 YNNKEL (reference sequence). The CDR3 spans 15 residues. The CDR3 protein is CASSQASLGNSPLHF. The CDR3 DNA is TGTGCCAGCAGCCAAGCCAGCCTTGGTAATTCACCCCTCCACTTT.

A remark on this clonotype: A read error may account for a junction end that differs from germline. V gene TRBV29-1 combines with J gene TRBJ1-1; D possibly corresponds to TRBD1 (5 bases). The CDR3 totals 14 residues. CDR1 is SQVTM and CDR2 is ANQGSEA in the germline V gene. Here the CDR3 DNA reads TGCAGCGTTGGCGCGGGGGGTTTGAACACTGAAGTTTTCTTT. Its protein is CSVGAGGLNTEVFF. Filled out from reference TRBV29-1 and TRBJ1-1, the complete variable domain reads SAVISQKPSRDICQRGTSLTIQCQVDSQVTMMFWYRQQPGQSLTLIATANQGSEATYESGFVIDKFPISRPNLTFSTLTVSNMSPEDSSIYLCSVGAGGLNTEVFFGQGTRLTVV.

This chain's CDR3 is CSVGQGAITEAFF. As DNA, the CDR3 is TGCAGCGTGGGACAGGGGGCAATTACTGAAGCTTTCTTT. This chain uses TRBV29-1 with TRBJ1-1, with 12 bases identical to TRBD1. CDR3 size: 13 residues. The J segment lost 5 bases and the V segment lost 6 bases, leaving 4 bases of the junction unmatched. The germline V gene encodes CDR1 SQVTM and CDR2 ANQGSEA.

In this sample, this clonotype turned up a few times. CDR3 DNA: TGCGCCAGCAGCCAGCAGGGGTTCAATCAGCCCCAGCATTTT. As protein: CASSQQGFNQPQHF. The rearrangement uses TRBV4-3 and TRBJ1-5; possible D gene TRBD1, 6 bases. The germline V gene encodes CDR1 LGHNA and CDR2 YSLEER. The CDR3 contains 14 residues. The V gene lost 3 bases and the J gene lost 3 bases, with 9 bases spanning the gap.